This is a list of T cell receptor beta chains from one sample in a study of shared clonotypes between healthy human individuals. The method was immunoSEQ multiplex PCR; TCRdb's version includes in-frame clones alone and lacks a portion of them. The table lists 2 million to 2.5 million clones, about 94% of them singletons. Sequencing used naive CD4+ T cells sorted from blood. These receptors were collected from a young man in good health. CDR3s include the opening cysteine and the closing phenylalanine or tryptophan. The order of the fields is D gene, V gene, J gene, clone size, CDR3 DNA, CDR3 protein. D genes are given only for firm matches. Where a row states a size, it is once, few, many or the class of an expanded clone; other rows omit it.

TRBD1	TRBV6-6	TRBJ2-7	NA	TGTGCCAGCAGTTCCCGGGACAGGGGGCTCTACGAGCAGTACTTC	CASSSRDRGLYEQYF
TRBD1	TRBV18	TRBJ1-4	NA	TGTGCCAGCTCTCACCCGGGACAGGGAAATGAAAAACTGTTTTTT	CASSHPGQGNEKLFF
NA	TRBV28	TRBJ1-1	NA	TGTGCCAGCAGTTTCCACTGGGTGGACACGAACACTGAAGCTTTCTTT	CASSFHWVDTNTEAFF
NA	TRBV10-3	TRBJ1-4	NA	TGTGCCATCAGTGAGTCCCCCCAGGGTGGGACTAATGAAAAACTGTTTTTT	CAISESPQGGTNEKLFF
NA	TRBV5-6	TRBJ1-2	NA	TGTGCCAGCAGCTTGACCGGGGCTAACTATGGCTACACCTTC	CASSLTGANYGYTF
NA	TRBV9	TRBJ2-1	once	TGTGCCAGCAGCGTAGGCGGGAAGGGGGAAAATGAGCAGTTCTTC	CASSVGGKGENEQFF
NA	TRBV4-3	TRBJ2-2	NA	TGCGCCAGCAGCCTAGGGACCCACAACACCGGGGAGCTGTTTTTT	CASSLGTHNTGELFF
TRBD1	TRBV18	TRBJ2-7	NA	TGTGCCAGCTCACCCGACAGGGTACCGGTAGGCGAGCAGTACTTC	CASSPDRVPVGEQYF
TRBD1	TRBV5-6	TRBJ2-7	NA	TGTGCCAGCAGCCCCCGGGACAGGCCCTACGAGCAGTACTTC	CASSPRDRPYEQYF
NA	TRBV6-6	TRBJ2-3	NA	TGTGCCAGCAGAGAGGGGAGTAGCACAGATACGCAGTATTTT	CASREGSSTDTQYF
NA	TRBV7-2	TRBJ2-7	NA	TGTGCCAGCAGCTTAGGCTATTACGAGCAGTACTTC	CASSLGYYEQYF
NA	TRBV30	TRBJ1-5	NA	TGTGCCTGGAGTAATGCTTTAAATCAGCCCCAGCATTTT	CAWSNALNQPQHF
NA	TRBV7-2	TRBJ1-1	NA	TGTGCCAGCAGCCCCCGGATAGACAGGACCCAGGGGAACGCTGAAGCTTTCTTT	CASSPRIDRTQGNAEAFF
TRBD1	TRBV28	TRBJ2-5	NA	TGTGCCAGCGGCATCCCAGGACAGGGCGAGACCCAGTACTTC	CASGIPGQGETQYF
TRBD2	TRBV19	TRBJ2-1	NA	TGTGCCAGTAGTATAGGGGCTAGCGGGAGTGTGCACAATGAGCAGTTCTTC	CASSIGASGSVHNEQFF
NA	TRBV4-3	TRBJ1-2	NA	TGCGCCAGCAGCCAGGATGACGGAGACTATGGCTACACCTTC	CASSQDDGDYGYTF
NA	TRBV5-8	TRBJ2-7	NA	TGTGCCAGCAGCTTGGGGGGCGGGACTTCCTACGAGCAGTACTTC	CASSLGGGTSYEQYF
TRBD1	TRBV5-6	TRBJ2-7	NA	TGTGCCAGCAGCTCGACACACCAGATGCGGGGGACAGGGCCTAAGGAGCAGTACTTC	CASSSTHQMRGTGPKEQYF
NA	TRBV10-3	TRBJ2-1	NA	TGTGCCATCTCCCAAGGAGGCTCCTACAATGAGCAGTTCTTC	CAISQGGSYNEQFF
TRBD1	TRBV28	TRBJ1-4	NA	TGTGCCAGCAGTTTTAGACAGGGGGTTAATGAAAAACTGTTTTTT	CASSFRQGVNEKLFF
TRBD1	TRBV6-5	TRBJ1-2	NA	TGTGCCAGCAGTTACGGGCCGGGACAGGGACGCTACACCTTC	CASSYGPGQGRYTF
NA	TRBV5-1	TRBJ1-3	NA	TGCGCCAGCAGCGAAAACGCCGTGGGTACTGGAAACACCATATATTTT	CASSENAVGTGNTIYF
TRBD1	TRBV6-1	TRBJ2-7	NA	TGTGCCAGCAGTGAACAGAGGGGGCAGATCCTCTTC	CASSEQRGQILF
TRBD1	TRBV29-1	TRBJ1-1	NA	TGCAGCGTTGAACTCGGGACAGCTGAAGCTTTCTTT	CSVELGTAEAFF
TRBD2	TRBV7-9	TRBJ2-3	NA	TGTGCCAGCAGCATAACTAGCGGGAGCACAGATACGCAGTATTTT	CASSITSGSTDTQYF
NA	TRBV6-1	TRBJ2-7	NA	TGTGCCAGCAGAGGGGGGGTGGGCTCCTACGAGCAGTACTTC	CASRGGVGSYEQYF
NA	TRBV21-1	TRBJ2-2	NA	TGTGCCAGCAGCAAAGAGTGTGCGGCGAACACCGGGGAGCTGTTTTTT	CASSKECAANTGELFF
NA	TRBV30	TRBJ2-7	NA	TGTGCCTGGAGTGTACTGGGGACACCCTACGAGCAGTACTTC	CAWSVLGTPYEQYF
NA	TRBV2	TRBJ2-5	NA	TGTGCCAGCAGTGTTCAGGGAGGCCAAGAGACCCAGTACTTC	CASSVQGGQETQYF
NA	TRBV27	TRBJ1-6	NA	TGTGCCAGCGGCCGGGCCAGGGAGAGTTCACCCCTCCACTTT	CASGRARESSPLHF
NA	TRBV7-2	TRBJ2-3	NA	TGTGCCAGCAGCTACACGGGTGTTAGTTCAGATACGCAGTATTTT	CASSYTGVSSDTQYF
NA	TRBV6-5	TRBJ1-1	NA	TGTGCCAGCAGCGTCAGGGGTATGAACACTGAAGCTTTCTTT	CASSVRGMNTEAFF
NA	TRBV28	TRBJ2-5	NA	TGTGCCAGCAGTTCCCGCGAGACCCAGTACTTC	CASSSRETQYF